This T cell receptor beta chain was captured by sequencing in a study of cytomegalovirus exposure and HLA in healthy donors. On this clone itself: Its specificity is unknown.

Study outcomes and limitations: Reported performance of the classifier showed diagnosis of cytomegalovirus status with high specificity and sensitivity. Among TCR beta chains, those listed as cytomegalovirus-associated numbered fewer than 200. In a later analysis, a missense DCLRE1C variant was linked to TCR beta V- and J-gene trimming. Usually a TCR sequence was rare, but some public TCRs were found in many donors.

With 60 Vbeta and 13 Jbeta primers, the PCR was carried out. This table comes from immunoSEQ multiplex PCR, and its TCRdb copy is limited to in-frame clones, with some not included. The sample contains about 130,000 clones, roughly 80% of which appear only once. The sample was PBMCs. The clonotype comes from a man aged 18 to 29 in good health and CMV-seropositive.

CDR3 DNA: TGTGCCAGCAGCCCTGGTGGGGCCAACGAGCAGTACTTC. Translating it yields CASSPGGANEQYF. The J gene is TRBJ2-7, the V gene TRBV5-6; tentative D call: TRBD1 (5 bases). This CDR3 comprises 13 residues. Trimming left V 4 bases short and J 5 bases short, with 13 bases between. Germline V gene lookup returns CDR1 SGHDT and CDR2 YYEEEE.